This T cell receptor beta chain was retrieved from a study of blood T cell repertoires in COVID-19. Profiling relied on immunoSEQ multiplex PCR, and the TCRdb table lists in-frame clones only, not all of them. The table records approximately 230,000 clones, about 93% of them present only once. V shed 5 bases and J shed 0 bases, with 7 bases lying between them. Per the germline V gene, CDR1 is LNHDA and CDR2 is SQIVND (reference sequence). The CDR3 runs 14 residues. This sequence originates from a woman between 18 and 29 years old who had recovered from COVID-19. The sequencing sample was made of PBMCs or T cells enriched from blood (not recorded which). The chain carries TRBV19 and TRBJ1-4, with D hard to call. For the CDR3, the DNA is TGTGCCAGTAGTCCTCGTGCAACTAATGAAAAACTGTTTTTT. Encoded protein: CASSPRATNEKLFF.